One sample yielded the 17 T cell receptor beta chains listed below, sequenced in a study of shared clonotypes between healthy human individuals. Only in-frame clones appear in the TCRdb table, and some are missing; sequencing was by immunoSEQ multiplex PCR. Of some 2,000,000 clones in the sample, around 95% were seen once. Sample: naive CD4+ T cells sorted from blood. Subset noted: CD45RA+ positively selected. Receptors were obtained from a man aged 18-30 years in good health.

This rearrangement joins TRBV10-3 to TRBJ1-1; 7 bases agree with TRBD1. Per the germline V gene, CDR1 is ENHRY and CDR2 is SYGVKD. Trimming cost V 3 bases and J 4 bases; bases outside gene matches: 5. The CDR3 covers 14 residues. CDR3 DNA: TGTGCCATCAGTGAACAGACAGGGAGCACTGAAGCTTTCTTT. The encoded protein is CAISEQTGSTEAFF.

This rearrangement joins TRBV4-3 to TRBJ2-3, with 9 bases that match TRBD2. With V trimmed by 0 bases and J by 5 bases, 9 bases remained unmatched. CDR1 and CDR2 (germline): LGHNA, YSLEER. The length of the CDR3 is 17 residues. The CDR3 sequence: CASSQEGAGGPLDTQYF. The CDR3 nucleotides read TGCGCCAGCAGCCAAGAAGGGGCGGGAGGGCCCCTAGATACGCAGTATTTT.

The chain is built from TRBV6-6 and TRBJ2-7, with D unclear. Trimming left V 2 bases short and J 4 bases short, with 9 bases between. Germline lookup yields CDR1 MNHNY and CDR2 SVGAGI (reference sequence). The length of the CDR3 is 13 residues. The chain's CDR3 is CASSYGRPYEQYF. CDR3 DNA sequence: TGTGCCAGCAGTTACGGACGGCCATACGAGCAGTACTTC.

The J gene is TRBJ1-2, the V gene TRBV10-3, with unresolved D. Trimming stripped 3 bases from V and 6 bases from J, with 5 bases between. Germline values: CDR1 ENHRY, CDR2 SYGVKD. This CDR3 spans 11 amino acids. CDR3 DNA: TGTGCCATCAGTGACTGGGATGGCTACACCTTC. This sequence encodes CAISDWDGYTF.

This chain links TRBV2 with TRBJ2-6; D uncertain. The CDR3 has 17 residues. The V end lost 10 bases, the J end lost 0 bases, and 19 bases lay between the germline ends. CDR1 is SNHLY and CDR2 is FYNNEI in the germline V gene. The CDR3 DNA sequence: TGTGCCACCCGAACCGCCATAGTTAGCTCTGGGGCCAACGTCCTGACTTTC. Translating gives CATRTAIVSSGANVLTF.

The chain employs TRBV4-1 and TRBJ2-4, with TRBD2 matching 10 bases. This CDR3 has 18 amino acids. Trimming at V came to 4 bases and at J to 1 base, leaving 10 bases not matched to a gene. Germline V gives CDR1 MGHRA, CDR2 YSYEKL. The CDR3 DNA reads as TGCGCCAGCAGCCCATGGGCTAGCGGGGGCGGGGCCAAAAACATTCAGTACTTC. Protein: CASSPWASGGGAKNIQYF.

The rearrangement joins TRBV5-1 to TRBJ2-5; possibly TRBD1 for D (6 bases). V was clipped by 0 bases and J by 4 bases, with 16 bases between them. This CDR3 has 16 amino acids. Germline CDR1 and CDR2: SGHRS and YFSETQ. This CDR3 is CASSLGRTEISETQYF. In DNA, the CDR3 is TGCGCCAGCAGCTTGGGCCGGACAGAGATATCAGAGACCCAGTACTTC.

V gene TRBV27 combines with J gene TRBJ1-5, with unresolved D. V shed 5 bases and J shed 4 bases, with 24 bases lying between them. This CDR3 contains 18 residues. The germline V gene has CDR1 MNHEY and CDR2 SMNVEV (reference sequence). Here the CDR3 reads CASSPPGWRSLQNQPQHF. The DNA for the CDR3 is TGTGCCAGCAGTCCCCCGGGATGGAGGTCTCTTCAGAATCAGCCCCAGCATTTT.

The CDR3 loop reads CASSLAADSNQPQHF. The CDR3, as DNA: TGTGCCAGCAGTTTAGCAGCCGATAGCAATCAGCCCCAGCATTTT. The chain couples TRBV27 to TRBJ1-5; D is unclear. Per germline, CDR1 MNHEY and CDR2 SMNVEV (reference sequence). The CDR3 length is 15 residues. With 2 bases removed from V and 0 bases from J, the gap between germline ends came to 8 bases.

The chain is built from TRBV10-2 and TRBJ1-2; D is uncertain. Germline CDR1 WSHSY, CDR2 SAAADI. CDR3 size: 13 residues. The V and J ends lost 0 bases and 4 bases respectively, with 6 bases between them. The CDR3 coding sequence is TGCGCCAGCAGTGAGTCGACAAGCTATGGCTACACCTTC. This encodes CASSESTSYGYTF.

This chain uses TRBV5-4 with TRBJ2-4; D is undetermined. CDR3 length: 16 amino acids. Germline lookup yields CDR1 SGHNT and CDR2 YYREEE (reference sequence). V lost 0 bases to trimming and J lost 0 bases, with 10 bases between them. The CDR3 region is CASSLGGVLAKNIQYF. DNA for the CDR3: TGTGCCAGCAGCTTGGGTGGAGTGCTAGCCAAAAACATTCAGTACTTC. The whole variable domain, filled in from reference TRBV5-4 and TRBJ2-4, reads ETGVTQSPTHLIKTRGQQVTLRCSSQSGHNTVSWYQQALGQGPQFIFQYYREEENGRGNFPPRFSGLQFPNYSSELNVNALELDDSALYLCASSLGGVLAKNIQYFGAGTRLSVL.

This chain uses TRBV30 with TRBJ1-2, with D possibly TRBD1 on 5 matching bases. This CDR3 comprises 10 residues. Germline-derived CDR1 and CDR2 are GTSNPN and SVGIG (reference sequence). Trimming cost V 7 bases and J 10 bases, with 13 bases left between them. CDR3 sequence: CALGRPLYTF. CDR3 sequence (DNA): TGTGCCTTGGGACGGCCACTCTACACCTTC.

V usage is TRBV18 and J usage is TRBJ1-1; D is possibly TRBD1 (6 bases). The CDR3 runs 17 residues. The germline gives CDR1 KGHSH, CDR2 LQKENI. Trimming shortened V by 2 bases and J by 0 bases, and 16 bases separated the two germline ends. CDR3 amino acids: CASSPTVSGALNTEAFF. The CDR3 region has the DNA TGTGCCAGCTCACCAACGGTTTCAGGGGCGCTGAACACTGAAGCTTTCTTT.

On this clone itself: This specimen includes other DNA sequences encoding the same CDR3. DNA of the CDR3: TGTGCCAGCAGGTCAGGACGTAATCAGCCCCAGCATTTT. It specifies CASRSGRNQPQHF. The chain recombines TRBV6-5 with TRBJ1-5; no clear D gene. The CDR3 is made up of 13 amino acids. V was trimmed by 6 bases and J by 4 bases, leaving 10 bases between them. CDR1 and CDR2 (germline): MNHEY, SVGAGI.

The chain carries TRBV27 and TRBJ1-5; possibly TRBD1 for D (6 bases). The CDR3 loop spans 15 amino acids. Germline V gene sequence: CDR1 MNHEY, CDR2 SMNVEV (reference sequence). The V end was cut by 3 bases, the J end by 5 bases, with 14 bases between. CDR3 region: CASSLAGVYDQPQHF. The DNA for the CDR3 is TGTGCCAGCAGTTTGGCAGGGGTTTACGATCAGCCCCAGCATTTT.

The rearrangement uses TRBV11-2 and TRBJ2-3; D unresolved. Germline-derived CDR1 and CDR2 are SGHAT and FQNNGV. Trimming pared 1 base from V and 4 bases from J, leaving 12 bases between. The CDR3 has 15 amino acids. The chain's CDR3 is CASSLGWLAADTQYF. The CDR3 nucleotides read TGTGCCAGCAGCTTAGGGTGGTTGGCCGCAGATACGCAGTATTTT.

The genes are TRBV29-1 and TRBJ2-7; TRBD1 might be the D (6 bases). The germline gives CDR1 SQVTM, CDR2 ANQGSEA. The V end was cut by 6 bases, the J end by 0 bases, with 12 bases between. The CDR3 runs to 13 residues. Here the CDR3 DNA reads TGCAGCGTCGGACAGTGGAGCTCCTACGAGCAGTACTTC. Its translation: CSVGQWSSYEQYF.